What follows describes a single T cell receptor beta chain. Its antigen is currently unknown. J was trimmed by 1 base and V by 3 bases; bases with no gene match: 3. The CDR3 runs to 15 residues. Germline CDR1 reads MDHEN; CDR2 reads SYDVKM. This record belongs to a study of shared clonotypes between healthy human individuals. Regarding the study as a whole: Only blood underwent sampling, and tissue repertoires likely differ.

Libraries were prepared by immunoSEQ multiplex PCR; TCRdb keeps only in-frame clonotypes and omits some of them. The table shows a few hundred thousand clones, with roughly 96% occurring only once. The rearrangement uses TRBV28 and TRBJ2-1, with TRBD2 matching 7 bases. Sequenced input: memory CD8+ T cells sorted from blood. Described subset: CD45RO+ cells pooled with CCR7-negative TemRA cells. The source of this sequence is a young man in good health. DNA for the CDR3: TGTGCCAGCAGTTTGGGGGGGAGGTCCTACAATGAGCAGTTCTTC. Protein: CASSLGGRSYNEQFF.